A single T cell receptor beta chain is shown here with its context. No antigen is known for it. The sample carries other DNA sequences with the same CDR3. Sequencing used immunoSEQ multiplex PCR; TCRdb keeps in-frame clones, though not all of them. The sample lists around 180,000 clones, 80% to 95% occurring once. V was cut by 0 bases and J by 0 bases, with 7 bases left in between. This CDR3 contains 14 residues. Germline lookup yields CDR1 SGDLS and CDR2 YYNGEE. This sample is part of a study of shared clonotypes between healthy human individuals. Study observations and caveats: Sampling included only blood; tissue repertoires likely differ. Estimated richness values were generally larger in naive subsets than in memory subsets. A handful of donors shared 4.5% to 6.5% of their naive CD4 clonotypes.

The origin of this receptor is a woman aged 25 to 39 in good health. V gene TRBV9 combines with J gene TRBJ2-7; maybe TRBD2 (5 bases). The material sequenced was naive CD4+ T cells sorted from blood. Subset indicated: CD45RA+ positively selected. CDR3 sequence reads: CASSVVGSSYEQYF. In DNA, the CDR3 is TGTGCCAGCAGCGTAGTGGGGAGCTCCTACGAGCAGTACTTC. Complete variable domain (other parts from reference TRBV9 and TRBJ2-7): DSGVTQTPKHLITATGQRVTLRCSPRSGDLSVYWYQQSLDQGLQFLIQYYNGEERAKGNILERFSAQQFPDLHSELNLSSLELGDSALYFCASSVVGSSYEQYFGPGTRLTVT.